The subject of this entry is one T cell receptor beta chain. What it binds is unknown. The method was immunoSEQ multiplex PCR; TCRdb's version includes in-frame clones alone and lacks a portion of them. The repertoire consists of around 2.5 million clones, with over 85% occurring once and the leading ten covering around 0.4%. This sample is part of a study of shared clonotypes between healthy human individuals. Findings and limits, study-wide: Estimated richness was generally greater in naive than memory subsets. The study sampled only blood, and tissue repertoires likely differ.

This CDR3 is 13 amino acids long. V was trimmed by 6 bases and J by 6 bases, leaving 15 bases between them. The V gene's germline CDR1 is MDHEN and CDR2 SYDVKM. Researchers partitioned CD4+ cells into CD45RA+ naive and CD45RA-negative memory subsets. The rearrangement links TRBV28 to TRBJ2-7; the D call may be TRBD1 or TRBD2 (5 bases each). The clonotype was recovered from a man between 18 and 35 years old in good health. Some clones in this sample may be carry-over from other donors' samples. Sequenced: naive CD4+ T cells from PBMCs. Subset defined: CD45RA+ positively selected. CDR3 sequence reads: CASSIPEGREQYF. DNA for the CDR3: TGTGCCAGCAGCATCCCCGAGGGGCGCGAGCAGTACTTC.